The TCR beta chain under discussion was sequenced for a study of OX40 agonist ivuxolimab in advanced cancers. Study as a whole: Patients took ivuxolimab, an agonistic anti-OX40 (CD134) antibody. The dose-escalation cohort was around 83% male, with a mean age of about 60 years, ranging about 23 to 79. Study-wide points: The authors also found low normalized T-cell clonal expansion in some nonresponders. Among patients with partial responses at 0.1-3.0 mg/kg, clonal expansion was among the lowest.

Trimming stripped 1 base from V and 5 bases from J, with 6 bases between. The CDR3 contains 13 residues. Germline V gives CDR1 SGHRS, CDR2 YFSETQ. The data were produced by immunoSEQ multiplex PCR, yet TCRdb's version contains in-frame clones alone and is incomplete. The repertoire holds 50,000 to 60,000 clones, with 89% as singletons. In the case of this clone: What it recognizes is unknown.

This TCR came from an adult with an advanced solid tumor such as melanoma, head and neck, liver or kidney cancer. This sequence joins TRBV5-1 and TRBJ1-4; the D is unclear. The material sequenced was CD4+ or CD8+ T cells sorted from blood, taken in a trial of the OX40 agonist ivuxolimab. The chain's CDR3 is CASSLTVNEKLFF. The CDR3 DNA follows: TGCGCCAGCAGCTTGACCGTAAATGAAAAACTGTTTTTT.